Given below is one T cell receptor beta chain in context. Relative to the germline gene, one junction end is altered; a read error may explain this. This CDR3 spans 13 amino acids. CDR1 SGHTS and CDR2 YDEGEE come from the germline V gene. The data stem from a study of blood T cell repertoires in COVID-19. Study context: The study drew acute and convalescent COVID-19 samples from the United States, Italy and Spain. T cells, B-cell-depleted T cells, or PBMCs supplied cDNA or gDNA.

Authors' data handling: Estimates of nucleated cell counts were drawn from the amplification of reference gene primers. Using immunoSEQ multiplex PCR, the repertoire was profiled, and TCRdb retains in-frame clones only, with some absent. V, J and clone size derive from that table, while D and trimming were established from the DNA sequence. The table has about 83,000 clones, approximately 90% seen once. The sequence derives from a woman aged 50 to 65 with active or convalescent COVID-19. Sequencing used peripheral blood. The chain joins TRBV5-8 to TRBJ1-1, with D uncertain. Here the CDR3 DNA reads TGTACCAGCAGCTTGCCCGGGAACACTGAAGCTTTCTTT. Translated: CTSSLPGNTEAFF.